These T cell receptor beta chains were read from a single sample in a study of PD-1 blockade in mismatch repair-deficient tumors. Clones were read by immunoSEQ multiplex PCR, and TCRdb kept only the in-frame ones, dropping some. Here the sample spans some 45,000 clones, over 60% being singletons. Sequencing used PBMCs, obtained before pembrolizumab treatment. These receptor sequences come from an adult with mismatch repair-deficient cancer. CDR3s include the opening cysteine and the closing phenylalanine or tryptophan. D genes are given only for firm matches. Part of the rows lack a size; the others show once, few, many or a class for expanded clones.

len	abundance	v_gene	j_gene	d_gene	CDR3nt	CDR3aa
16	few	TRBV19	TRBJ2-1	TRBD2	TGTGCCAGTAGTGGGGTAGCGGGAATATCCTACAATGAGCAGTTCTTC	CASSGVAGISYNEQFF
13	-	TRBV30	TRBJ1-5	-	TGTGCCTGGAGTGTACTAGGCAATCAGCCCCAGCATTTT	CAWSVLGNQPQHF
14	-	TRBV11-3	TRBJ1-2	-	TGTGCCAGCAGCTTAGAAGGACACAGCTATGGCTACACCTTC	CASSLEGHSYGYTF
15	once	TRBV11-2	TRBJ2-1	-	TGTGCCAGCAGCTCGTCTTTGGAAGGAACGGATGAGCAGTTCTTC	CASSSSLEGTDEQFF
14	once	TRBV10-3	TRBJ2-5	-	TGTGCCATCAGTGACCGGGGACAACAAGAGACCCAGTACTTC	CAISDRGQQETQYF
15	-	TRBV9	TRBJ2-1	TRBD2	TGTGCCAGCAGTTGGACTAGCGATATGGACAATGAGCAGTTCTTC	CASSWTSDMDNEQFF
16	-	TRBV2	TRBJ1-2	TRBD1	TGTGCCAGCAGTGAAGCAGGACAGGGGGCTAACTATGGCTACACCTTC	CASSEAGQGANYGYTF
17	few	TRBV6-1	TRBJ1-3	TRBD1	TGTGCCAGCAGTGAGTTGACAGGGGCGAGCTCTGGAAACACCATATATTTT	CASSELTGASSGNTIYF
14	-	TRBV19	TRBJ1-5	-	TGTGCCAGTAGGGTGAATGACGCCAATCAGCCCCAGCATTTT	CASRVNDANQPQHF
11	few	TRBV20-1	TRBJ1-2	-	TGCAGTGCTACAGGGAGTGGAGGCTACACCTTC	CSATGSGGYTF
14	-	TRBV6-5	TRBJ1-5	-	TGTGCCAGCAGTCCTAGACGGGAAAATCAGCCCCAGCATTTT	CASSPRRENQPQHF
15	once	TRBV5-6	TRBJ1-4	-	TGTGCCAGCAGCTTCGCGTCACAACTCAATGAAAAACTGTTTTTT	CASSFASQLNEKLFF
14	-	TRBV6-6	TRBJ2-3	-	TGTGCCAGCAGGGCAGGGTATCTCACAGATACGCAGTATTTT	CASRAGYLTDTQYF
14	-	TRBV5-8	TRBJ2-7	TRBD1	TGTGCCAGCAGCTGGACAGGGGGGACTCTGGAGCAGTACTTC	CASSWTGGTLEQYF
13	-	TRBV30	TRBJ2-5	-	TGTGCCTGGAGTAAACTAGTTGAAGCGACCCAGTACTTC	CAWSKLVEATQYF
18	once	TRBV7-9	TRBJ2-3	TRBD1	TGTGCCAGCAGCCACTCTTTGACAGGGGTATCGCGTGGAGATACGCAGTATTTT	CASSHSLTGVSRGDTQYF
14	-	TRBV6-1	TRBJ1-3	-	TGTGCCAGCGGCGCGGGGGCTGCTGGAAACACCATATATTTT	CASGAGAAGNTIYF
19	-	TRBV15	TRBJ2-1	TRBD2	TGTGCCACCAGCAGAGCCATATCCCCAATACTAGCGAGCAGCAATGAGCAGTTCTTC	CATSRAISPILASSNEQFF
11	-	TRBV10-1	TRBJ2-7	-	TGCGCCAGCAGCCCGATTCTATGTACGCACTTC	CASSPILCTHF
14	once	TRBV15	TRBJ1-1	-	TGTGCCACCAGCAGAGTAGGGGCTAACACTGAAGCTTTCTTT	CATSRVGANTEAFF
15	-	TRBV2	TRBJ2-2	TRBD2	TGTGCCAGCTGGACTAGCGGGAGGGTCACCGGGGAGCTGTTTTTT	CASWTSGRVTGELFF
11	-	TRBV20-1	TRBJ2-4	TRBD2	TGCAGTGCTAGAGATAAAGCGGGAGTGGGTTTC	CSARDKAGVGF
15	-	TRBV5-4	TRBJ2-2	TRBD2	TGTGCCAGCAGCTCGGGCGGGAGGAGGGCCGGGGAGCTGTTTTTT	CASSSGGRRAGELFF
15	-	TRBV21-1	TRBJ1-5	-	TGTGCCAGCATCGCGGACCGTGGGCGCAATCAGCCCCAGCATTTT	CASIADRGRNQPQHF
13	-	TRBV29-1	TRBJ1-2	-	TGCAGCGCACTCGAACGGACCAACTATGGCTACACCTTC	CSALERTNYGYTF
17	-	TRBV19	TRBJ2-7	TRBD2	TGTGCCAGTAGCCGGACTAGCGGGAGCGCCGACTCCTACGAGCAGTACTTC	CASSRTSGSADSYEQYF
12	-	TRBV10-3	TRBJ2-1	TRBD1	TGTGCCACCGCGAGACAGGGGGCCGAGGCGTTCTTC	CATARQGAEAFF
11	-	TRBV20-1	TRBJ2-7	-	TGCAGTGCCAGGACAGCTTACGAGCAGTACTTC	CSARTAYEQYF
12	-	TRBV19	TRBJ2-7	-	TGTGCCAGTAGTAAGGACTTATACGAGCAGTACTTC	CASSKDLYEQYF
12	-	TRBV7-9	TRBJ2-5	-	TGTGCCAGCAGAAGGGGAGAGGAGACCCAGTACTTC	CASRRGEETQYF
12	once	TRBV6-5	TRBJ1-1	TRBD1	TGTGCCAGCAGGGGAACAGGGGATGAAGCTTTCTTT	CASRGTGDEAFF
14	-	TRBV9	TRBJ2-7	-	TGTGCCAGCAGCGCGGCGGGACAGCCCTACGAGCAGTACTTC	CASSAAGQPYEQYF
14	-	TRBV7-9	TRBJ1-4	-	TGTGTCAGCAGCCAGCGGGGGTTTAATGAAAAACTGTTTTTT	CVSSQRGFNEKLFF
16	-	TRBV28	TRBJ2-7	-	TGTGCCAGCAGACTCGGTGGGACCCCAACGGCTAACGAGCAGTACTTC	CASRLGGTPTANEQYF
13	-	TRBV7-9	TRBJ2-7	TRBD1	TGTGCCAGCAGCCCAGTGACAGGGGCCGAGCAGTACTTC	CASSPVTGAEQYF
17	-	TRBV11-2	TRBJ2-6	-	TGTGCCAGCAGAAGAATTGGGGGTCGCTCTGGGGCCAACGTCCTGACTTTC	CASRRIGGRSGANVLTF
12	-	TRBV2	TRBJ1-5	TRBD1	TGTGCCAGCAGTACCGGGACAGGGAAGTTGAATTTT	CASSTGTGKLNF
12	medium-sized	TRBV29-1	TRBJ2-1	TRBD2	TGCAGCGCAGGGACTAGTGGTTCGCAGCAGTTCTTC	CSAGTSGSQQFF
15	few	TRBV6-1	TRBJ1-5	-	TGTGCCAGCGCCAAAACAGGGCAGCTCAATCAGCCCCAGCATTTT	CASAKTGQLNQPQHF
15	-	TRBV7-6	TRBJ2-1	-	TGTGCCAGCAGCCAATCCCTCACTAGTTACAATGAGCAGTTCTTC	CASSQSLTSYNEQFF
15	-	TRBV7-3	TRBJ2-1	TRBD2	TGTGCCAGCAGCCGGGGCGGGAGGCCCTACAATGAGCAGTTCTTC	CASSRGGRPYNEQFF
15	few	TRBV19	TRBJ2-7	-	TGTGCCAGTAGTCGTAAGATACAGGGTCCCTACGAGCAGTACTTC	CASSRKIQGPYEQYF
14	-	TRBV19	TRBJ2-7	TRBD1	TGTGCCAGTAGCCTTGACAGGGTAGGTGACGAGCAGTACTTC	CASSLDRVGDEQYF
14	-	TRBV29-1	TRBJ1-3	TRBD1	TGCAGCGTTGAAGGGGACAGCTCTGGAAACACCATATATTTT	CSVEGDSSGNTIYF
20	-	TRBV4-1	TRBJ2-2	TRBD2	TGCGCCAGCAGCCAACGACCGCTAGGACTAGCGGGATCGAACACCGGGGAGCTGTTTTTT	CASSQRPLGLAGSNTGELFF
14	-	TRBV18	TRBJ1-2	-	TGTGCCAGCTCACCAACTCAAAAGGAAGGCGGCTACACCTTC	CASSPTQKEGGYTF
15	few	TRBV7-2	TRBJ2-7	-	TGTGCCAGCAGCTTAGCCGGGACCGACTCCTACGAGCAGTACTTC	CASSLAGTDSYEQYF
13	-	TRBV19	TRBJ2-7	-	TGTGCCAGTAGCCGGGACTTACCCTACGAGCAGTACTTC	CASSRDLPYEQYF
15	-	TRBV14	TRBJ1-1	-	TGTGCCAGCAGCCAAGGCCAGAACCTGAACACTGAAGCTTTCTTT	CASSQGQNLNTEAFF
15	-	TRBV18	TRBJ2-5	TRBD1	TGTGCCAGCTCACCCGGGACAGGGACCCAAGAGACCCAGTACTTC	CASSPGTGTQETQYF
14	-	TRBV14	TRBJ1-2	-	TGTGCCAGCAGCCAAGATAGGGCCCGAGGGGGCTACACCTTC	CASSQDRARGGYTF
13	-	TRBV11-3	TRBJ2-3	-	TGTGCCAGCAGCTTAGCTTTGGCAGATACGCAGTATTTT	CASSLALADTQYF
11	-	TRBV29-1	TRBJ1-1	-	TGCAGAGGTGACGGCGCTACTGAAGCTTTCTTT	CRGDGATEAFF
15	-	TRBV7-1	TRBJ2-7	-	TGTGCCAGCAGCCAGACCCGGGACATCTCCTACGAGCAGTACTTC	CASSQTRDISYEQYF
13	-	TRBV28	TRBJ1-1	-	TGTGCCAGTGGGACGGGTCAGGACACTGAAGCTTTCTTT	CASGTGQDTEAFF